This T cell receptor (beta chain) was recorded in a study of control samples from healthy donors and cancer patients. The count of this clone is one. Assay: immunoSEQ multiplex PCR; the TCRdb copy retains only in-frame clones and omits some. The sample comprises more than 75,000 clones, around 84% of which are singletons, and over 30% rests with the top ten. The CDR3 consists of 16 residues. V was shortened by 3 bases and J by 2 bases, with 14 bases between the two germline ends. The V gene's germline CDR1 is LNHDA and CDR2 SQIVND (reference sequence). The sample taken for sequencing was PBMCs. The chain is built from TRBV19 and TRBJ1-5; D call uncertain. The sequence derives from a man aged 65-85 years with lung cancer. CDR3 region: CASSITGAQGNQPQHF. The CDR3 DNA is TGTGCCAGTAGTATTACCGGAGCCCAGGGCAATCAGCCCCAGCATTTT.